This T cell receptor (beta chain) was documented in a study of T cell responses to AZD1222 COVID-19 vaccine (dated by TCRdb to the early 2020s). Turning to the overall study: A total of approximately 240 trial participants underwent TCR sequencing, of whom about 200 received two doses of AZD1222 and around 25 received two doses of the MenACWY control vaccine. Trial participants were enrolled by age into 18-55, 56-69 and 70-plus year subgroups, with roughly 160, 29 and 62 TCR-sequenced participants respectively.

In the paper's terms, the time point label means: baseline before first vaccination. This sample's treatment or condition label indicates: meningococcal conjugate vaccine given as trial control. Samples from vaccinated people were obtained from the UK trials COV001 and COV002, which included a single-blind randomized controlled phase 2/3 trial of AZD1222 (ChAdOx1 nCoV-19) in healthy adults. Trial participant PBMC samples were collected at day 0 and day 28 after the second dose for TCRbeta chain sequencing. What the authors observed across the whole study: The 56-69-year group was small, and its depth increase did not reach significance, likely because of low power. Conclusions about previously exposed vaccinees are limited because only a handful of AZD1222 recipients were SARS-CoV-2 seropositive at baseline. Reportedly, almost half of the unique spike-specific TCRs recognized epitopes lying outside the regions that are mutated in the B.1.351 and B.1.1.7 variants. Because no day 14 peak-response samples were available, repertoires were characterized only after the peak T cell response. A significant rise in spike-specific TCR breadth and depth was observed after two AZD1222 doses relative to day 0 and relative to MenACWY recipients. Most participants were white British and females outnumbered males, and the authors suggested that clonal diversity may have been underestimated. Vaccine-associated CD4 TCRs spanned the whole spike protein, with dominant responses in regions 160-218 and 743-854.

Trimming takes 6 bases off V and 4 bases off J; junction bases not matched to a gene: 11. CDR1 and CDR2 were assigned from the germline V gene as SGHAT and FQNNGV. Spanning cysteine to phenylalanine, the CDR3 consists of 16 amino acids. CDR3 DNA only is kept here, 48 bases in frame from base 1. With respect to this clone: The antigen it recognizes is unknown. No much larger clone exists at a distance of one base, and base qualities are not known.

The CDR3 regions of human TCRbeta chains were analyzed by immunosequencing. The paper's data handling went like this. TCRs in the repertoires were matched against a reference library of SARS-CoV-2-specific TCRs that had been generated with the MIRA antigen-specificity platform. Breadth was defined as the fraction of unique TCRs that were SARS-CoV-2-associated, and depth was defined as the fraction of total T cells that were SARS-CoV-2-associated. Each spike-specific TCR was assigned to its reactive spike region and to a CD4 or CD8 class using the MIRA data. Log10-transformed breadth and depth values were compared by one-way ANOVA with Sidak's multiple comparisons tests. TCRdb retrieved this table from immuneACCESS and kept in-frame rearrangements only. Not all clones are present; in checked studies, unresolved V genes account for under half, and no reason is known for the remainder. Clone size and V and J calls were adopted from that table, with D and trimming inferred from the DNA. The sample contains approximately 49,000 clones, around 80% of them found a single time. The ten most abundant clones make up roughly 22% of the sample.

Rearrangement joined TRBV11-2 to TRBJ2-3; 9 nucleotides in the junction match TRBD1. The TCR was taken from an adult in good health. The sample was peripheral blood, taken on day 0 of MenACWY control vaccination. The DNA sequence follows: TGTGCCAGCAGGTCTACGGGACAGGGTTTCTCAGATACGCAGTATTTT. The encoded protein is CASRSTGQGFSDTQYF.